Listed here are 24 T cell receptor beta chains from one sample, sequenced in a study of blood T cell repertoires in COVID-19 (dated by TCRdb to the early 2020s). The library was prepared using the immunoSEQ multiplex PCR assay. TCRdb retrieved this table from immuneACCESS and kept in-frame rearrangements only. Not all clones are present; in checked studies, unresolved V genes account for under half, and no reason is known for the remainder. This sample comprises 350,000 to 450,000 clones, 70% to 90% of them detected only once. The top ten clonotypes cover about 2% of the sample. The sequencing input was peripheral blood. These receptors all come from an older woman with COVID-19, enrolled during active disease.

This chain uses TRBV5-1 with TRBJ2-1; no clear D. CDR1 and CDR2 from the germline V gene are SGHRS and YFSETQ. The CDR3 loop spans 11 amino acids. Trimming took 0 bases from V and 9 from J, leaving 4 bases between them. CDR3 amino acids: CASSLGAEQFF. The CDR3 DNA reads TGCGCCAGCAGCTTGGGGGCTGAGCAGTTCTTC.

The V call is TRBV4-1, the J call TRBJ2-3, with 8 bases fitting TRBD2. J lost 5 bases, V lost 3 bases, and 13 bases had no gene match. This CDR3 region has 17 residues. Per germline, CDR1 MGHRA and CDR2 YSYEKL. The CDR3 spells CASSQGVSGAPLDTQYF. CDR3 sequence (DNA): TGCGCCAGCAGCCAGGGTGTTAGCGGGGCGCCGTTAGATACGCAGTATTTT.

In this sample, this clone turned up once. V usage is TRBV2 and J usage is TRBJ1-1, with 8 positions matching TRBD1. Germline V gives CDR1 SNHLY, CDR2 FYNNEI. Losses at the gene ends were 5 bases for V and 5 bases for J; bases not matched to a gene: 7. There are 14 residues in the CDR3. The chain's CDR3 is CASSRQGSYTEAFF. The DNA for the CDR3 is TGTGCCAGCAGTCGACAGGGGAGCTATACTGAAGCTTTCTTT.

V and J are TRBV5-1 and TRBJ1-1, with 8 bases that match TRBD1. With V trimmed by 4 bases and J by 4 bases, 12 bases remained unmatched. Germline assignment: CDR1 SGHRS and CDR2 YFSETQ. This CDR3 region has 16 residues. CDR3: CASSPGTGVVGTEAFF. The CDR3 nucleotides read TGCGCCAGCAGCCCGGGGACAGGAGTTGTGGGCACTGAAGCTTTCTTT.

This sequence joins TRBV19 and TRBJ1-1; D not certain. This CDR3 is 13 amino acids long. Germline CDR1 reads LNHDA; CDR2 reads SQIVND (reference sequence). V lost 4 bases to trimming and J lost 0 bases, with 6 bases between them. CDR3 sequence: CASSTQLNTEAFF. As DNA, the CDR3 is TGTGCCAGTAGTACACAGTTGAACACTGAAGCTTTCTTT. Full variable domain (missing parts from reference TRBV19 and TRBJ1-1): DGGITQSPKYLFRKEGQNVTLSCEQNLNHDAMYWYRQDPGQGLRLIYYSQIVNDFQKGDIAEGYSVSREKKESFPLTVTSAQKNPTAFYLCASSTQLNTEAFFGQGTRLTVV.

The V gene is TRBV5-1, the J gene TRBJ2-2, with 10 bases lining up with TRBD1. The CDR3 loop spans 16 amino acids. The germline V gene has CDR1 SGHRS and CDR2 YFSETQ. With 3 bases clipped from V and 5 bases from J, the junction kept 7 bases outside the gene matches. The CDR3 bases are TGCGCCAGCAGCTCCGGACAGGGGGTATGGACCGGGGAGCTGTTTTTT. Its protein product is CASSSGQGVWTGELFF.

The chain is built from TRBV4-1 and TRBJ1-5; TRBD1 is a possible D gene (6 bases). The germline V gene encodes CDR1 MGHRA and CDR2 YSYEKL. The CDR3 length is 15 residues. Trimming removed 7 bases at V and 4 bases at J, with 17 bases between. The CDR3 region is CASTDGTGPNQPQHF. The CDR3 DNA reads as TGCGCCAGCACAGATGGAACAGGGCCTAATCAGCCCCAGCATTTT.

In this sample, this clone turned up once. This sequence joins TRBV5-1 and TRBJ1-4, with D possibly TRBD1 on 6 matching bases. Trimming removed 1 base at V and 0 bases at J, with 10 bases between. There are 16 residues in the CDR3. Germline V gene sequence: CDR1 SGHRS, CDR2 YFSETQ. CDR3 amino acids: CASSLLSGATNEKLFF. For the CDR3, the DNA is TGCGCCAGCAGCTTGTTATCAGGGGCAACTAATGAAAAACTGTTTTTT.

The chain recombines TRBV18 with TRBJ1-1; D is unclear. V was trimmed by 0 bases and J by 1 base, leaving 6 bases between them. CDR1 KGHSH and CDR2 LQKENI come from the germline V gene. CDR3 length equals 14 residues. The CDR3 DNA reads TGTGCCAGCTCACCACCTCAGAAGAACACTGAAGCTTTCTTT. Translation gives CASSPPQKNTEAFF.

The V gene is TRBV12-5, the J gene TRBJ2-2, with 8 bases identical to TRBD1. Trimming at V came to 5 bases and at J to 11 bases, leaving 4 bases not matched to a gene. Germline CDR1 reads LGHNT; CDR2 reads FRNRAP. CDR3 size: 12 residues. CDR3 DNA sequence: TGTGCTAGTGGTCACGACAGGGGCGAGCTGTTTTTT. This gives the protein CASGHDRGELFF.

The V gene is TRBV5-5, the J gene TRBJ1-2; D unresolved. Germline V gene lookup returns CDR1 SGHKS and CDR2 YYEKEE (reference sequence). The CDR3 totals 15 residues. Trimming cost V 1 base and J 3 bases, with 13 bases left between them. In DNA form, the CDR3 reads TGTGCCAGCAGCTTGCACATTCAAATGGACTATGGCTACACCTTC. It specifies CASSLHIQMDYGYTF.

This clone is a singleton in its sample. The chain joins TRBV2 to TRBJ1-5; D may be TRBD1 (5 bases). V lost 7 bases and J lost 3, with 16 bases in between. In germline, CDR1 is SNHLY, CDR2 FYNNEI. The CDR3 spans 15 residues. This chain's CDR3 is CASTGGGRINQPQHF. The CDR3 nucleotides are TGTGCCAGCACCGGGGGGGGACGGATCAATCAGCCCCAGCATTTT. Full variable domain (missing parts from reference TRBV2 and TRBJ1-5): EPEVTQTPSHQVTQMGQEVILRCVPISNHLYFYWYRQILGQKVEFLVSFYNNEISEKSEIFDDQFSVERPDGSNFTLKIRSTKLEDSAMYFCASTGGGRINQPQHFGDGTRLSIL.

This CDR3 is CSFRTGGENEAFF. The CDR3 nucleotides are TGCAGCTTCAGGACAGGGGGCGAAAATGAAGCTTTCTTT. This chain uses TRBV29-1 with TRBJ1-1; 11 bases align to TRBD1. CDR3 length: 13 residues. Germline V gene lookup returns CDR1 SQVTM and CDR2 ANQGSEA. Trimming cost V 8 bases and J 7 bases; bases outside gene matches: 9. Based on the CDR3 plus reference TRBV29-1 and TRBJ1-1, the full variable domain is SAVISQKPSRDICQRGTSLTIQCQVDSQVTMMFWYRQQPGQSLTLIATANQGSEATYESGFVIDKFPISRPNLTFSTLTVSNMSPEDSSIYLCSFRTGGENEAFFGQGTRLTVV.

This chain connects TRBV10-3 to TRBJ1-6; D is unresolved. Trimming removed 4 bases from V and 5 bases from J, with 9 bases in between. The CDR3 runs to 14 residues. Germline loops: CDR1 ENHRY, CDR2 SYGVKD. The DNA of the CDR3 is TGTGCCATCAGTGGGACGGGAAATAATTCACCCCTCCACTTT. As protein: CAISGTGNNSPLHF.

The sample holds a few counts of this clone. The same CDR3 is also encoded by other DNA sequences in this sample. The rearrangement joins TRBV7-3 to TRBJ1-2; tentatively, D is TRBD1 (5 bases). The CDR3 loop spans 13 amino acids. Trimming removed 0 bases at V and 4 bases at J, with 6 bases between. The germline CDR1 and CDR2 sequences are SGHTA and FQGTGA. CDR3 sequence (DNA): TGTGCCAGCAGCTTAACAGGGGCCTATGGCTACACCTTC. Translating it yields CASSLTGAYGYTF. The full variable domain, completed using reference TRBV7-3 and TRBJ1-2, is GAGVSQTPSNKVTEKGKYVELRCDPISGHTALYWYRQSLGQGPEFLIYFQGTGAADDSGLPNDRFFAVRPEGSVSTLKIQRTERGDSAVYLCASSLTGAYGYTFGSGTRLTVV.

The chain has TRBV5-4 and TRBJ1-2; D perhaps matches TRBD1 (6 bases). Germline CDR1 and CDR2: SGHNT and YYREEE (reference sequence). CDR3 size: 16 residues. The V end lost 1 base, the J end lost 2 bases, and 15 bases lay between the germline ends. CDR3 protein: CASSLQSQGRNYGYTF. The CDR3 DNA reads TGTGCCAGCAGCTTGCAGTCGCAGGGGAGAAACTATGGCTACACCTTC.

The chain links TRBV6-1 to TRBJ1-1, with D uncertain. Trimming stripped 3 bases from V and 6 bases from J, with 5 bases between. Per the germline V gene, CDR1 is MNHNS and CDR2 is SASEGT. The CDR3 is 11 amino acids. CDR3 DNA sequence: TGTGCCAGCAGTGATTCGGCTGAAGCTTTCTTT. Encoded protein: CASSDSAEAFF.

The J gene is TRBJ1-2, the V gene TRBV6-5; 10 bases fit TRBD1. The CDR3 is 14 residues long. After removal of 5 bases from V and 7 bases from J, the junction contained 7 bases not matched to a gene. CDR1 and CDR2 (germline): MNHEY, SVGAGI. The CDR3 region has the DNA TGTGCCAGCAGTAGGGGGACAGGGGAATCTGGCTACACCTTC. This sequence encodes CASSRGTGESGYTF.

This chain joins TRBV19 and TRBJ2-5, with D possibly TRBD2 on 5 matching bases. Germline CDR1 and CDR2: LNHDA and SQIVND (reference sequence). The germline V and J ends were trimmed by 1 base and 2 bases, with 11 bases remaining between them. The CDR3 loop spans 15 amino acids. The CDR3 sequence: CASSIGGSRQETQYF. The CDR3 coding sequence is TGTGCCAGTAGTATAGGTGGGAGCCGACAAGAGACCCAGTACTTC.

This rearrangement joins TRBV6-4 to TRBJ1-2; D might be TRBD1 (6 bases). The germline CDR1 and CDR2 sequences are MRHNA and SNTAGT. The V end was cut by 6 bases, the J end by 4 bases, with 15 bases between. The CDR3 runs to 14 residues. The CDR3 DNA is TGTGCCAGCAGCCCCCAGGGGTACGGCTATGGCTACACCTTC. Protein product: CASSPQGYGYGYTF.

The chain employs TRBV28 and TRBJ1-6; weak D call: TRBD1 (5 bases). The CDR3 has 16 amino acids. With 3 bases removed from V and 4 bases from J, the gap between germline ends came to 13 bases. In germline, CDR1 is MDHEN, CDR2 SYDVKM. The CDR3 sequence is CASSFTRQPYNSPLHF. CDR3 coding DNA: TGTGCCAGCAGTTTCACACGACAGCCATATAATTCACCCCTCCACTTT.

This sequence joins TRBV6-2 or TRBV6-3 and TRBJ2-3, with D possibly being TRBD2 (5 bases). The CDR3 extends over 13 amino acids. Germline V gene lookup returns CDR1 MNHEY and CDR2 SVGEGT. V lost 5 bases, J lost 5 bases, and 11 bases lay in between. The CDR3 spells CASSGRGRDTQYF. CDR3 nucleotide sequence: TGTGCCAGCAGTGGGCGAGGGAGAGATACGCAGTATTTT.

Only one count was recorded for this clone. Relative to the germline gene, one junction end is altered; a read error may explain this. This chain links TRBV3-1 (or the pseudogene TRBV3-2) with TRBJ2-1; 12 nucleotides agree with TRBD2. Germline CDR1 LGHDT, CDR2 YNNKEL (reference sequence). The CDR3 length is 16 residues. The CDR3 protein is CASSQDHLAGGRAVVF. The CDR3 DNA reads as TGTGCCAGCAGCCAAGATCACCTAGCGGGGGGGCGGGCTGTGGTCTTC.

This chain's CDR3 is CAWRSEGDEQFF. CDR3 nucleotides: TGTGCCTGGAGGTCGGAGGGTGATGAGCAGTTCTTC. The chain joins TRBV30 to TRBJ2-1; a possible D gene is TRBD2 (6 bases). Trimming shortened V by 3 bases and J by 8 bases, and 11 bases separated the two germline ends. Germline V lookup: CDR1 GTSNPN, CDR2 SVGIG (reference sequence). The CDR3 extends over 12 amino acids.